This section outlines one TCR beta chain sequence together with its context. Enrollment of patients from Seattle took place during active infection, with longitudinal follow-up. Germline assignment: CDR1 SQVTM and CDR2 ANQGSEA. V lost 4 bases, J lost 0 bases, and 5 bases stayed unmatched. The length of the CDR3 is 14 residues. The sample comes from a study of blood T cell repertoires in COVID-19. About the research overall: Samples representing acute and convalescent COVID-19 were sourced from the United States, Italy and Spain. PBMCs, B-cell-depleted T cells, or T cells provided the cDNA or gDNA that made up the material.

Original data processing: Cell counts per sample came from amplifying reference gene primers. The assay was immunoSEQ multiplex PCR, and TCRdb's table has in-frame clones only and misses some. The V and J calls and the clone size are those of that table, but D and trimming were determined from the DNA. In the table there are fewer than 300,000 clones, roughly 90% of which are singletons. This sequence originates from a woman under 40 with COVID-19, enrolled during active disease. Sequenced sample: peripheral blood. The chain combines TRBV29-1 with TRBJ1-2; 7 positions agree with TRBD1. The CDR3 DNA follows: TGCAGCGTTGGGGACAGCTCCACTAACTATGGCTACACCTTC. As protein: CSVGDSSTNYGYTF. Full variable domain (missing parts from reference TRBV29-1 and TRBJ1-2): SAVISQKPSRDICQRGTSLTIQCQVDSQVTMMFWYRQQPGQSLTLIATANQGSEATYESGFVIDKFPISRPNLTFSTLTVSNMSPEDSSIYLCSVGDSSTNYGYTFGSGTRLTVV.